The present T cell receptor (beta chain) was sequenced within a study of vaccination and CD4 T cells after COVID-19 (dated by TCRdb to between 2021 and 2024). With respect to the entire study: Convalescent patients had a positive SARS-CoV-2 result on nasal swab PCR, and of these patients, under ten had mild disease and one had severe disease. Six males and four females were included in the convalescent cohort, with two Hispanic individuals, seven Caucasians, two Asians and one multiracial person represented. Participants got two doses of the Pfizer-BioNTech BNT162b2 vaccine (n=8) or two doses of the Moderna mRNA-1273 vaccine (n=2). Post-COVID blood samples from convalescent patients were collected a median of about 100 days after diagnosis, with a range of about 30 to 170 days. Post-vaccine blood samples were obtained a median of around 74 days after the second vaccine dose, with a range of roughly 14 to 241 days. For stimulating the cultures, overlapping spike peptide pools were used, derived from SARS-CoV-2 as well as from the common cold coronaviruses HCoV-NL63, HCoV-OC43 and HCoV-229E. Control cultures received a CEFX viral epitope pool as the positive control, an HIV-1 Nef peptide pool as the negative control, or no peptide. In roughly 11 COVID-19 convalescent patients and a few infection-naive healthy vaccine recipients, the spike-specific CD4+ TCR repertoire before mRNA vaccination was compared with the repertoire after mRNA vaccination.

As for this clonotype: This clone's antigen is unknown. No qualities accompany the bases; no much larger clone lies one base away.

Receptor amplification or capture employed PCR. DNA from cultured CD4+ T cells underwent TCR sequencing with the Oncomine TCR Beta short-read assay at the Johns Hopkins FTIC core. The QIAamp micro DNA kit was used to extract genomic DNA from the cultured CD4+ T cells. The Oncomine TCR Beta libraries from cultured CD4+ T cells were pooled using unique dual indexes and then sequenced on an Illumina iSeq 100. On the study's bioinformatics: Non-productive sequences were removed, and CDR3s that did not start with C, did not end with F or W, or were shorter than 7 amino acids were discarded. The MANAFEST web application was used to identify antigen-specific clonotypes by comparing peptide-stimulated wells against reference wells and other culture wells. An FDR below 0.05, an odds ratio above 5, and a productive frequency above 0.1% in at least two of three replicate wells were required for clones to be considered positive. A clonotype counted as cross-reactive if it showed significant expansion both in the SARS-CoV-2 spike wells and in at least one common cold coronavirus spike condition. Levenshtein distances (stringdist) and unrooted phylogenetic trees (ape) in R version 3.6.1 were used to assess CDR3 homology. TCRdb handled the public reads itself, with Q25 trimming in fastp and clone calling in MiXCR, and kept productive beta chains. Each CDR3 protein appears once, grouped with its most common genes and DNA. The V and J calls and clone size are TCRdb's, not the authors'. Counted in this sample were around 12,000 distinct CDR3 sequences; around 41% of them appeared once. Together, the top ten hold 11% of the sample.

Beyond this particular receptor, the publication reports: Relatively few convalescent patients were included in the study, and early timepoints after natural infection were not analyzed. In convalescent patients, a median around 86% of post-vaccine SARS-CoV-2-reactive clones were detected only after vaccination, suggesting vaccine-specific priming. Although the median number of SARS-CoV-2-reactive clonotypes went up from some 23 after infection to some 38 after vaccination, the increase was not significant. Of the vaccine-specific clones in convalescent patients, 304 of 307, or nearly all, reacted only to SARS-CoV-2 spike and did not cross-react with common cold coronaviruses.

In the paper's terms, the treatment or condition label means: approximately nine-day PBMC culture with coronavirus spike peptide pools or control peptides (ViraFEST assay). The ViraFEST assay was used in the study, in which antigen-specific T cells were expanded with peptide pools and expanded clonotypes were subsequently identified by TCR sequencing. The positive SARS-CoV-2 PCR tests of the convalescent patients were dated from March to December 2020, before the Alpha, Beta and Delta variants emerged in the United States. PBMCs were cultured at around 2 million per well in IMDM supplemented with approximately 5% human AB serum and 9 to 10 IU/ml IL-2, with around 10 ug/ml peptide pools added. Half of the culture medium was replaced with fresh IL-2-containing medium on days 3 and 7. After 10 days of culture, CD4+ T cells were isolated by negative selection with the EasySep CD4+ T cell isolation kit. PBMCs were separated from whole blood using Ficoll-Paque Plus gradient centrifugation and then either used fresh or cryopreserved at -140C. Each culture condition was generally run in triplicate wells.

Trimming leaves V shorter by 0 bases and J shorter by 1 base, with the junction holding 23 bases beyond the gene matches. The CDR3 covers 22 residues, taking in both the cysteine and the phenylalanine. Only the CDR3 region is kept as DNA, spanning 66 bases read in frame from base 1. The germline V gene gives CDR1 as MNHNS and CDR2 as SASEGT. The starting material was CD4+ T cells from blood, cultured in vitro, obtained after SARS-CoV-2 vaccination. The source of this sequence is a human donor who had recovered from COVID-19. The V gene is TRBV6-1 and the J gene is TRBJ1-2; TRBD1 aligns with 7 central bases. The DNA sequence follows: TGTGCCAGCAGTGAAGCTTTTGGCCGGGACAGAACCCCGAAGACCTTTAACTATGGCTACACCTTC. Its protein reads: CASSEAFGRDRTPKTFNYGYTF.